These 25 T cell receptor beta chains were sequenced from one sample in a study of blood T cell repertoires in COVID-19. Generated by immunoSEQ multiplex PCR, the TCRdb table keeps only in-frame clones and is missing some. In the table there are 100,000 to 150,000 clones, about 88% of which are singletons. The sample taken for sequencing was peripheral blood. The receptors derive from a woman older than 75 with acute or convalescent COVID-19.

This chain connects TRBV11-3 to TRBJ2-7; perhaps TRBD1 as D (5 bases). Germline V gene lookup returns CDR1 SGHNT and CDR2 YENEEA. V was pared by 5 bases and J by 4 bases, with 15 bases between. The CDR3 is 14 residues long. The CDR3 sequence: CASSPTRDSYEQYF. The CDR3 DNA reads TGTGCCAGCAGCCCAACACGAGACAGTTACGAGCAGTACTTC.

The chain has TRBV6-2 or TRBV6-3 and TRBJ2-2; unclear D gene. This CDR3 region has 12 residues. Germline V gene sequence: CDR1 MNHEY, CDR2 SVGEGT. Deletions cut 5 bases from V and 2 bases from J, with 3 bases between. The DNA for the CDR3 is TGTGCCAGCAGTGGCAACACCGGGGAGCTGTTTTTT. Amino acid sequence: CASSGNTGELFF.

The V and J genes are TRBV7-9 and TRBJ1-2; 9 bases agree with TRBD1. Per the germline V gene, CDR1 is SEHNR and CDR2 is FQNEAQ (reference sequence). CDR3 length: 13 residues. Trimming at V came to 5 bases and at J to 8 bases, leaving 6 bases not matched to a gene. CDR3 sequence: CASSLGQGEGYTF. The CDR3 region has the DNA TGTGCCAGCAGCCTGGGACAGGGTGAGGGCTACACCTTC.

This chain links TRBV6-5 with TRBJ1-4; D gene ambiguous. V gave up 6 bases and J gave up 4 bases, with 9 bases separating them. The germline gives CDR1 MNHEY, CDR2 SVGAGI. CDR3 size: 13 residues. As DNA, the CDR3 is TGTGCCAGCAGGGCAGATCATAATGAAAAACTGTTTTTT. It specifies CASRADHNEKLFF.

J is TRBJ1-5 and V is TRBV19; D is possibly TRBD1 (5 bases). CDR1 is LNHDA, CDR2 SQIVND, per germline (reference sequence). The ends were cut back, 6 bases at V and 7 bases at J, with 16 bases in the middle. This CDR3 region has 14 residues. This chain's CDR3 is CASSEVGGVQPQHF. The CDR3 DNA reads TGTGCCAGTAGCGAAGTCGGGGGAGTACAGCCCCAGCATTTT.

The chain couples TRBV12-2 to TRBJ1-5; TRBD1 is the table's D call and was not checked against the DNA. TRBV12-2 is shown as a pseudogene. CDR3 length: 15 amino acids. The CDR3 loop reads CASRPGGLINQPQHF. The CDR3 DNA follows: TGTGCAAGTCGCCCAGGGGGCCTTATCAATCAGCCCCAGCATTTT.

The CDR3 loop reads CASSENSRYSYNSPLHF. DNA of the CDR3: TGTGCCAGCAGTGAAAACAGCAGATACTCCTATAATTCACCCCTCCACTTT. The chain is built from TRBV25-1 and TRBJ1-6; D not certain. The germline V and J ends were trimmed by 2 bases and 0 bases, with 11 bases remaining between them. Germline assignment: CDR1 MGHDK and CDR2 SYGVNS. The CDR3 runs to 17 residues.

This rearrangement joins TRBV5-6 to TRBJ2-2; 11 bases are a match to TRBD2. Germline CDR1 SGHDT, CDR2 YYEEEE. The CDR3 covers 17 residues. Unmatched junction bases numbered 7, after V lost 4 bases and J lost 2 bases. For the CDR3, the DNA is TGTGCCAGCAGCCCAGGACTAGCGGGCTATAACACCGGGGAGCTGTTTTTT. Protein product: CASSPGLAGYNTGELFF. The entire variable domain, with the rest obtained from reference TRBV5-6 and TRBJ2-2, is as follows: DAGVTQSPTHLIKTRGQQVTLRCSPKSGHDTVSWYQQALGQGPQFIFQYYEEEERQRGNFPDRFSGHQFPNYSSELNVNALLLGDSALYLCASSPGLAGYNTGELFFGEGSRLTVL.

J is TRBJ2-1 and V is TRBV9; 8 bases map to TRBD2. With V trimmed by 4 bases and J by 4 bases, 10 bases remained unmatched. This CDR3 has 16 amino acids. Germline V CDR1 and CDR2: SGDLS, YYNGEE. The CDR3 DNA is TGTGCCAGCAGCTCTGGGACTAGGAGGGGTTACAATGAGCAGTTCTTC. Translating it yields CASSSGTRRGYNEQFF.

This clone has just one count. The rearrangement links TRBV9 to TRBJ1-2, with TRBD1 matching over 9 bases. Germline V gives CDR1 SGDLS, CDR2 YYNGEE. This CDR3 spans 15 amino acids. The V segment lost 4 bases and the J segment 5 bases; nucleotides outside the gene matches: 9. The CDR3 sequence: CASSPQTGTGYGYTF. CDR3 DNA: TGTGCCAGCAGCCCCCAGACCGGGACAGGGTATGGCTACACCTTC.

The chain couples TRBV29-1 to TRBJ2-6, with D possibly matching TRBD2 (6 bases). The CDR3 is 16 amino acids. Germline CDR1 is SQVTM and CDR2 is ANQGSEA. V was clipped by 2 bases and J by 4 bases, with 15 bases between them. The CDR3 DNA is TGCAGCGTTGAAAGGATCGGGGGTCCAGGGGCCAACGTCCTGACTTTC. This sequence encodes CSVERIGGPGANVLTF.

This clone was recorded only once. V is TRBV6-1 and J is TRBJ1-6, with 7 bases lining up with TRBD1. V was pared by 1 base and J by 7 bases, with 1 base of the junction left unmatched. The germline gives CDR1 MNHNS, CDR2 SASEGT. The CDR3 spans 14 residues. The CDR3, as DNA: TGTGCCAGCAGTGAAGGACAGGGCAATTCACCCCTCCACTTT. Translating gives CASSEGQGNSPLHF.

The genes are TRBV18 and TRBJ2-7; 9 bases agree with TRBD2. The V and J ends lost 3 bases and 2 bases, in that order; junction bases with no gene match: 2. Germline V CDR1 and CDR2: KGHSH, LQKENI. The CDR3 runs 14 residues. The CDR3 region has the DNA TGTGCCAGCTCACCGACTAGCGGAACCTACGAGCAGTACTTC. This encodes CASSPTSGTYEQYF.

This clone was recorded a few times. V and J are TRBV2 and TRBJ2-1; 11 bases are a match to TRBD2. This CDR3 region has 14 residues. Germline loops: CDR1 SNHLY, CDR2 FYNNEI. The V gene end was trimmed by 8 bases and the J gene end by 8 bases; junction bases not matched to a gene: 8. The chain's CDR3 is CASELAGVKDEQFF. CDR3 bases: TGTGCCAGCGAACTAGCGGGAGTGAAGGATGAGCAGTTCTTC.

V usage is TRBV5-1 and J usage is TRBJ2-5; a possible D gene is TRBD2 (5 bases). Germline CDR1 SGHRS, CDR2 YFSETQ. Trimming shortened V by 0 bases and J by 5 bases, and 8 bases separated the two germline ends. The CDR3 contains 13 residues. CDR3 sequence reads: CASSLAQRETQYF. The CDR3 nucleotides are TGCGCCAGCAGCTTGGCACAGCGGGAGACCCAGTACTTC.

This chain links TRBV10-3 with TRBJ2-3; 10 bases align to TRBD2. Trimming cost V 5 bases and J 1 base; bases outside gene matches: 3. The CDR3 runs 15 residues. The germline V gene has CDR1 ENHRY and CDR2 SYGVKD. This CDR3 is CAISTGTSGTDTQYF. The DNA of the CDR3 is TGTGCCATCAGTACCGGGACTAGCGGCACAGATACGCAGTATTTT.

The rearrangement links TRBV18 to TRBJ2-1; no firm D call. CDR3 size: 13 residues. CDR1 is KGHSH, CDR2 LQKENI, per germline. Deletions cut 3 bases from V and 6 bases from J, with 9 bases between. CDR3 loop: CASSPPGLNEQFF. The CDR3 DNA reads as TGTGCCAGCTCACCCCCAGGCCTCAATGAGCAGTTCTTC.

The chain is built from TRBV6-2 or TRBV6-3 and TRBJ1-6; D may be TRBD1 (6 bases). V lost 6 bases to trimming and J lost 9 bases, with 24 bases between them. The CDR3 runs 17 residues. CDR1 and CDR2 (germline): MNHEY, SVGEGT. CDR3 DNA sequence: TGTGCCAGCAGCCCGATTACTTATACAGGGTTTACTTCACCCCTCCACTTT. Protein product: CASSPITYTGFTSPLHF.

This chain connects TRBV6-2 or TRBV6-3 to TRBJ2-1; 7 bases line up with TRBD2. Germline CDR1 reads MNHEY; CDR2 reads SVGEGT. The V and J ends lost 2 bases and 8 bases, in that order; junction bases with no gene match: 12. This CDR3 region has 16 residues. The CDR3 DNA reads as TGTGCCAGCAGTTACGGTTTCCGCGGGAGTGTCGATGAGCAGTTCTTC. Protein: CASSYGFRGSVDEQFF.

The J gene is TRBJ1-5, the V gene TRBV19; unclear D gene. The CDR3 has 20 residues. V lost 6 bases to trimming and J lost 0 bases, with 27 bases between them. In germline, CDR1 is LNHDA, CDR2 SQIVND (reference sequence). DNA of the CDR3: TGTGCCAGTAGACCCAGCCCCCGGGTCTCGAGGAGGTATAGCAATCAGCCCCAGCATTTT. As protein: CASRPSPRVSRRYSNQPQHF.

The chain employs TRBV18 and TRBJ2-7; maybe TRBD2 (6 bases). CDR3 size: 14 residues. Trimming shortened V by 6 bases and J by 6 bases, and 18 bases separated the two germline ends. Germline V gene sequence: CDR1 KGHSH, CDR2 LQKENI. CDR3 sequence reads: CASSSAGKTTEQYF. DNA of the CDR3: TGTGCCAGCTCGTCAGCGGGCAAGACTACCGAGCAGTACTTC.

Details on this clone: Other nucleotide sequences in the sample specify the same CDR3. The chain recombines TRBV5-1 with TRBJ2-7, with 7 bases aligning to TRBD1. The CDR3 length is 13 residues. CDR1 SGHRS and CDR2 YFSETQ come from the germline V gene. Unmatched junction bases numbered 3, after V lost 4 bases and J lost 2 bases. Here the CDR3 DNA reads TGCGCCAGCAGCCGGACAGGAACCTACGAGCAGTACTTC. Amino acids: CASSRTGTYEQYF.

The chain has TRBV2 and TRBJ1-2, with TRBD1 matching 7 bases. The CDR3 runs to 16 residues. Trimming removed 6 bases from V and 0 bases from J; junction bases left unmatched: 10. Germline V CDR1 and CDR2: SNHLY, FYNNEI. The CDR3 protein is CASRIAGGTSNYGYTF. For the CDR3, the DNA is TGTGCCAGCAGGATTGCAGGGGGGACTTCTAACTATGGCTACACCTTC.

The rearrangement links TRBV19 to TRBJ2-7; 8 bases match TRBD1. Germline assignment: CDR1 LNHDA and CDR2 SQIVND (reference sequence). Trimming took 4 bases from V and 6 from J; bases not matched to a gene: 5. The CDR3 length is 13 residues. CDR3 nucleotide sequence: TGTGCCAGTAGTAACGGACAGGGAGGCGAGCAGTACTTC. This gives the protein CASSNGQGGEQYF.

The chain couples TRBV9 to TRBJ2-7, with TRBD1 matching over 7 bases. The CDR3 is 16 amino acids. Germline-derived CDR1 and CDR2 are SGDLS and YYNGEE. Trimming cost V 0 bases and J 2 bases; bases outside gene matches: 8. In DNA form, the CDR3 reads TGTGCCAGCAGCGTAGGGTTCGACAGGGACCCCTACGAGCAGTACTTC. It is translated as CASSVGFDRDPYEQYF.